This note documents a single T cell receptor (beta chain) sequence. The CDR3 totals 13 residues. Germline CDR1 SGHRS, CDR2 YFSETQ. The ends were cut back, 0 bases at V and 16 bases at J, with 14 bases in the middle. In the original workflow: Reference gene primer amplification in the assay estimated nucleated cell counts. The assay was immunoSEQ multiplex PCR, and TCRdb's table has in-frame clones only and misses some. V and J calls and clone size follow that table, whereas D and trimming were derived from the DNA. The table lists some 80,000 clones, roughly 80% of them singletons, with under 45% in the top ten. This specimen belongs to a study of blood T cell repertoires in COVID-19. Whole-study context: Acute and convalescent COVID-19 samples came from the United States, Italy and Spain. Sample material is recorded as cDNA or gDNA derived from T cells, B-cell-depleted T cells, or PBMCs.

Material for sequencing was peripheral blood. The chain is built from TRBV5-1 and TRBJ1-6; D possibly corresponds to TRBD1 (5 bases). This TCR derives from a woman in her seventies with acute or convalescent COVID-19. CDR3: CASSLEFSAGLHF. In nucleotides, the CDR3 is TGCGCCAGCAGCTTGGAGTTTTCGGCAGGGCTCCACTTT.